The 30 T cell receptor beta chains below all came from one sample that was sequenced in a study of T cell responses to AZD1222 COVID-19 vaccine. Libraries were prepared by immunoSEQ multiplex PCR; TCRdb keeps only in-frame clonotypes and omits some of them. The sample holds fewer than 55,000 clones, 90% seen once. The material sequenced was peripheral blood, taken 28 days after the second AZD1222 dose. Receptors were obtained from an adult who received the AZD1222 COVID-19 vaccine.

The chain couples TRBV18 to TRBJ1-1; 9 nucleotides line up with TRBD1. The CDR3 covers 16 residues. CDR1 is KGHSH and CDR2 is LQKENI in the germline V gene. V trimming: 6 bases; J trimming: 1 base; junction bases outside the gene matches: 9. The chain's CDR3 is CASSLRDRVENTEAFF. The CDR3, as DNA: TGTGCCAGCTCCCTACGGGACAGGGTAGAGAACACTGAAGCTTTCTTT.

The chain carries TRBV7-9 and TRBJ1-2; 7 nucleotides align to TRBD1. V gave up 6 bases and J gave up 4 bases; unmatched junction bases: 5. This CDR3 spans 13 amino acids. The germline gives CDR1 SEHNR, CDR2 FQNEAQ (reference sequence). The CDR3 here is CASRPGQSYGYTF. As DNA, the CDR3 is TGTGCCAGCAGACCGGGACAGAGCTATGGCTACACCTTC. Full variable domain (outside the CDR3, taken from reference TRBV7-9 and TRBJ1-2): DTGVSQNPRHKITKRGQNVTFRCDPISEHNRLYWYRQTLGQGPEFLTYFQNEAQLEKSRLLSDRFSAERPKGSFSTLEIQRTEQGDSAMYLCASRPGQSYGYTFGSGTRLTVV.

J is TRBJ2-1 and V is TRBV7-2; D possibly corresponds to TRBD2 (5 bases). The germline CDR1 and CDR2 sequences are SGHTA and FQGNSA. Trimming removed 8 bases from V and 7 bases from J, with 21 bases in between. The CDR3 is 15 residues long. CDR3 DNA: TGTGCCAGCGGATCTAGTAACACCCGCGGGAATGAGCAGTTCTTC. This codes for CASGSSNTRGNEQFF.

The rearrangement links TRBV11-2 to TRBJ2-2, with D perhaps matching TRBD1 (8 bases). V was trimmed by 1 base and J by 5 bases, leaving 14 bases between them. CDR3 length: 16 residues. Germline V gives CDR1 SGHAT, CDR2 FQNNGV. The CDR3: CASSLGGQGGTGELFF. DNA of the CDR3: TGTGCCAGCAGCTTAGGAGGACAGGGAGGGACCGGGGAGCTGTTTTTT.

The chain links TRBV30 to TRBJ1-3; D may be TRBD1 (6 bases). Trimming left V 1 base short and J 4 bases short, with 8 bases between. In germline, CDR1 is GTSNPN, CDR2 SVGIG (reference sequence). CDR3 length: 13 amino acids. DNA of the CDR3: TGTGCCTGGAGTGCGGGGGCAGGAAACACCATATATTTT. Protein product: CAWSAGAGNTIYF.

V and J are TRBV6-5 and TRBJ2-7, with a tentative D call TRBD2 (6 bases). Trimming removed 5 bases at V and 2 bases at J, with 16 bases between. The CDR3 has 15 amino acids. CDR1 is MNHEY and CDR2 is SVGAGI in the germline V gene. The CDR3 sequence: CASSTAGTATYEQYF. In DNA form, the CDR3 reads TGTGCCAGCAGTACAGCCGGGACTGCCACCTACGAGCAGTACTTC.

This chain links TRBV25-1 with TRBJ1-1; D gene ambiguous. The germline CDR1 and CDR2 sequences are MGHDK and SYGVNS. The CDR3 is 16 residues long. V gave up 4 bases and J gave up 5 bases, with 20 bases separating them. The CDR3 DNA reads as TGTGCCAGCAGTGCACCGGGCCCCCCCATCGGTACTGAAGCTTTCTTT. This codes for CASSAPGPPIGTEAFF.

The CDR3 reads CASSRLQGAGNTIYF. CDR3 nucleotides: TGTGCCAGCAGTCGTCTTCAGGGGGCGGGAAACACCATATATTTT. The V call is TRBV6-5, the J call TRBJ1-3, with 8 nucleotides matching TRBD1. CDR1 MNHEY and CDR2 SVGAGI come from the germline V gene. V dropped 5 bases and J dropped 4; count of bases not matched to a gene: 7. This CDR3 region has 15 residues.

The gene calls are TRBV5-6 and TRBJ2-1; unclear D gene. Trimming cost V 3 bases and J 5 bases, with 15 bases left between them. Per the germline V gene, CDR1 is SGHDT and CDR2 is YYEEEE. CDR3 length equals 15 residues. Written as DNA, the CDR3 is TGTGCCAGCAGCTCCGAGCCTTTTCACCACAATGAGCAGTTCTTC. Translated, it gives CASSSEPFHHNEQFF.

The chain is built from TRBV15 and TRBJ1-2; TRBD1 is a possible D gene (6 bases). The CDR3 has 15 amino acids. Trimming stripped 1 base from V and 0 bases from J, with 9 bases between. The germline CDR1 and CDR2 sequences are LNHNV and YYDKDF (reference sequence). The CDR3 DNA reads TGTGCCACCAGCAGAGGGACAGCTTCTAACTATGGCTACACCTTC. The encoded protein is CATSRGTASNYGYTF.

V is TRBV19 and J is TRBJ1-3; D remains unclear. The CDR3 extends over 15 amino acids. Germline-derived CDR1 and CDR2 are LNHDA and SQIVND (reference sequence). Trimming pared 4 bases from V and 0 bases from J, leaving 10 bases between. CDR3 in amino acids: CASSTRGDSGNTIYF. The CDR3 DNA sequence: TGTGCCAGTAGTACCCGCGGCGACTCTGGAAACACCATATATTTT.

The V gene is TRBV19, the J gene TRBJ1-4; D not resolved. Germline V CDR1 and CDR2: LNHDA, SQIVND (reference sequence). CDR3 length equals 17 residues. The V end was cut by 6 bases, the J end by 0 bases, with 17 bases between. CDR3 coding DNA: TGTGCCAGTAGGTCGGGCGGAACGATTGCAACTAATGAAAAACTGTTTTTT. As protein: CASRSGGTIATNEKLFF. The whole variable domain, remainder taken from reference TRBV19 and TRBJ1-4, is DGGITQSPKYLFRKEGQNVTLSCEQNLNHDAMYWYRQDPGQGLRLIYYSQIVNDFQKGDIAEGYSVSREKKESFPLTVTSAQKNPTAFYLCASRSGGTIATNEKLFFGSGTQLSVL.

This chain uses TRBV6-4 with TRBJ1-2, with a possible D match to TRBD1 (5 bases). Germline values: CDR1 MRHNA, CDR2 SNTAGT. This CDR3 contains 17 residues. With 2 bases removed from V and 4 bases from J, the gap between germline ends came to 20 bases. This CDR3 reads CASSDPSGTHRLYGYTF. CDR3 bases: TGTGCCAGCAGTGACCCCTCCGGGACTCATCGACTCTATGGCTACACCTTC.

The chain recombines TRBV2 with TRBJ1-5; D gene uncertain. V was trimmed by 5 bases and J by 2 bases, leaving 10 bases between them. The length of the CDR3 is 14 residues. Germline CDR1 reads SNHLY; CDR2 reads FYNNEI. The DNA of the CDR3 is TGTGCCAGCAGTCCGAACCCTGGCAATCAGCCCCAGCATTTT. This encodes CASSPNPGNQPQHF.

The chain couples TRBV4-3 to TRBJ1-3; unclear D gene. CDR3 length equals 15 residues. Germline CDR1 and CDR2: LGHNA and YSLEER. V was shortened by 1 base and J by 0 bases, with 7 bases between the two germline ends. CDR3 in DNA: TGCGCCAGCAGCCAAGGGCAGGCCTCTGGAAACACCATATATTTT. Encoded protein: CASSQGQASGNTIYF.

The genes are TRBV5-1 and TRBJ1-4, with 11 bases matching TRBD1. CDR3 length equals 13 residues. V was pared by 4 bases and J by 8 bases, with 1 base of the junction left unmatched. Germline CDR1 and CDR2: SGHRS and YFSETQ. The CDR3 DNA follows: TGCGCCAGCAGCGGACAGGGGGCAGAAAAACTGTTTTTT. Its translation is CASSGQGAEKLFF.

The genes are TRBV7-9 and TRBJ1-2, with 9 positions matching TRBD1. This CDR3 spans 17 amino acids. V lost 5 bases and J lost 2; bases outside the gene matches: 12. CDR1 is SEHNR and CDR2 is FQNEAQ in the germline V gene (reference sequence). This chain's CDR3 is CASSPGTGFSKNYGYTF. The DNA of the CDR3 is TGTGCCAGCAGCCCGGGGACAGGGTTTTCCAAAAACTATGGCTACACCTTC.

The table lists this clone with a few counts. V gene TRBV19 combines with J gene TRBJ1-4; TRBD1 aligns across 7 bases. CDR1 and CDR2 (germline): LNHDA, SQIVND (reference sequence). The length of the CDR3 is 17 residues. The J segment lost 5 bases and the V segment lost 4 bases, leaving 13 bases of the junction unmatched. The DNA of the CDR3 is TGTGCCAGTAGTACTCACCTGTCACAGGGGATAAATGAAAAACTGTTTTTT. Translation: CASSTHLSQGINEKLFF.

The V and J genes are TRBV7-8 and TRBJ2-2; D remains unclear. V gave up 0 bases and J gave up 2 bases, with 16 bases separating them. This CDR3 has 18 amino acids. Per the germline V gene, CDR1 is SGHVS and CDR2 is FQNEAQ. As DNA, the CDR3 is TGTGCCAGCAGCTTAGCGATAAGGGATTGGGTAAACACCGGGGAGCTGTTTTTT. Protein product: CASSLAIRDWVNTGELFF.

The V and J genes are TRBV10-3 and TRBJ1-1; no firm D call. Trimming removed 0 bases at V and 1 base at J, with 9 bases between. This CDR3 has 15 amino acids. Germline CDR1 and CDR2: ENHRY and SYGVKD. DNA for the CDR3: TGTGCCATCAGTGAGTCAGGACGGGGGAACACTGAAGCTTTCTTT. Protein product: CAISESGRGNTEAFF.

This chain connects TRBV5-1 to TRBJ1-2; D is uncertain. CDR3 size: 17 residues. Per the germline V gene, CDR1 is SGHRS and CDR2 is YFSETQ. V shed 0 bases and J shed 3 bases, with 18 bases lying between them. CDR3: CASSLVTWNIRHYGYTF. In DNA form, the CDR3 reads TGCGCCAGCAGCTTGGTAACCTGGAACATTCGCCACTATGGCTACACCTTC. The full variable domain, in which reference TRBV5-1 and TRBJ1-2 provide the parts outside the CDR3, is KAGVTQTPRYLIKTRGQQVTLSCSPISGHRSVSWYQQTPGQGLQFLFEYFSETQRNKGNFPGRFSGRQFSNSRSEMNVSTLELGDSALYLCASSLVTWNIRHYGYTFGSGTRLTVV.

The rearrangement joins TRBV30 to TRBJ1-2; D remains unclear. The germline V gene has CDR1 GTSNPN and CDR2 SVGIG (reference sequence). This CDR3 contains 13 residues. The CDR3 spells CARRGGNDYGYTF. CDR3 nucleotides: TGTGCGCGGAGAGGAGGGAACGACTATGGCTACACCTTC.

The count of this clone is one. The chain employs TRBV11-2 and TRBJ2-6; TRBD1 might be the D (5 bases). Germline CDR1 reads SGHAT; CDR2 reads FQNNGV. V dropped 5 bases and J dropped 0 bases, with 17 bases sitting between them. The CDR3 runs 18 residues. DNA for the CDR3: TGTGCCAGCAGCCCTCTGGGTTCTAGGGGCTCTGGGGCCAACGTCCTGACTTTC. It translates to CASSPLGSRGSGANVLTF.

V is TRBV5-1 and J is TRBJ2-7, with D hard to call. Trimming removed 3 bases from V and 0 bases from J, with 4 bases in between. Per the germline V gene, CDR1 is SGHRS and CDR2 is YFSETQ. This CDR3 comprises 12 residues. CDR3 protein: CASSSYSYEQYF. CDR3 coding DNA: TGCGCCAGCAGCTCATACTCCTACGAGCAGTACTTC.

This sequence joins TRBV18 and TRBJ2-1, with D unclear. CDR3 length: 14 amino acids. Germline V CDR1 and CDR2: KGHSH, LQKENI. Between the trimmed V and J ends, which lost 5 bases and 0 bases, there was a span of 8 bases. The CDR3 loop reads CASSSLPSYNEQFF. The CDR3 DNA sequence: TGTGCCAGCTCAAGCCTTCCCTCCTACAATGAGCAGTTCTTC.

V is TRBV14 and J is TRBJ2-3; D is uncertain. Germline values: CDR1 SGHDN, CDR2 FVKESK. Between the trimmed V and J ends, which lost 2 bases and 6 bases, there was a span of 9 bases. CDR3 size: 13 residues. CDR3 DNA sequence: TGTGCCAGCAGCCAACGGTTGAGCGATACGCAGTATTTT. It translates to CASSQRLSDTQYF.

CDR3 sequence reads: CASGRSHSGGAGEQFF. The CDR3 DNA reads TGTGCTAGTGGTCGGAGCCATAGCGGGGGGGCCGGTGAGCAGTTCTTC. The chain is built from TRBV12-5 and TRBJ2-1; 11 bases map to TRBD2. The CDR3 has 16 residues. Germline CDR1 reads LGHNT; CDR2 reads FRNRAP. V shed 5 bases, J shed 9 bases, and the junction held 12 bases outside the gene matches.

The chain is built from TRBV10-2 and TRBJ2-1; D uncertain. V lost 1 base and J 8 bases, leaving 3 bases between the germline ends. The CDR3 is made up of 11 amino acids. The germline V gene has CDR1 WSHSY and CDR2 SAAADI. CDR3 loop: CASSELDEQFF. The CDR3 bases are TGCGCCAGCAGTGAGTTGGATGAGCAGTTCTTC.

This clone came up a few times. The chain employs TRBV20-1 and TRBJ1-5, with a tentative D call TRBD1 (5 bases). Between the trimmed V and J ends, which lost 3 bases and 6 bases, there was a span of 12 bases. This CDR3 is built from 13 residues. The V gene's germline CDR1 is DFQATT and CDR2 SNEGSKA (reference sequence). As DNA, the CDR3 is TGCAGTGCTAGTTTCCAGGGAGGTCAGCCCCAGCATTTT. Its protein is CSASFQGGQPQHF.

The chain links TRBV12-3 or TRBV12-4 to TRBJ1-1; 8 nucleotides line up with TRBD1. There are 12 residues in the CDR3. J gave up 11 bases and V 6 bases, and 8 bases lay outside the gene matches. CDR3 region: CASSPGGSLAFF. The DNA of the CDR3 is TGTGCCAGCAGCCCAGGGGGCTCGCTGGCTTTCTTT.